A single sample is the source of the 21 T cell receptor beta chains below, sequenced in a study of blood T cell repertoires in COVID-19. This table comes from immunoSEQ multiplex PCR, and its TCRdb copy is limited to in-frame clones, with some not included. The repertoire has about 250,000 clones, 75% to 90% of them found once; the top ten carry roughly 4%. The sequenced sample consisted of PBMCs or T cells enriched from blood (not recorded which). The source is a woman aged 25 to 39 who had recovered from COVID-19.

The chain joins TRBV15 to TRBJ2-3; D uncertain. CDR3 length: 15 residues. V was trimmed by 5 bases and J by 0 bases, leaving 12 bases between them. The germline CDR1 and CDR2 sequences are LNHNV and YYDKDF (reference sequence). The CDR3 DNA is TGTGCCACCAGCGGTTCTATGCCTAGCACAGATACGCAGTATTTT. The encoded protein is CATSGSMPSTDTQYF.

The chain combines TRBV28 with TRBJ1-5; 7 nucleotides line up with TRBD1. V gave up 6 bases and J gave up 2 bases; unmatched junction bases: 10. This CDR3 is 16 amino acids long. Germline lookup yields CDR1 MDHEN and CDR2 SYDVKM. The chain's CDR3 is CASRPRQGGGNQPQHF. The CDR3, as DNA: TGTGCCAGCAGACCTAGACAGGGCGGGGGCAATCAGCCCCAGCATTTT. The complete variable domain, with remaining parts taken from reference TRBV28 and TRBJ1-5, reads DVKVTQSSRYLVKRTGEKVFLECVQDMDHENMFWYRQDPGLGLRLIYFSYDVKMKEKGDIPEGYSVSREKKERFSLILESASTNQTSMYLCASRPRQGGGNQPQHFGDGTRLSIL.

This clone occurred many times. The rearrangement links TRBV28 to TRBJ2-2, with 12 bases lining up with TRBD2. The CDR3 has 17 residues. V gave up 3 bases and J gave up 1 base; unmatched junction bases: 3. CDR1 MDHEN and CDR2 SYDVKM come from the germline V gene. In DNA form, the CDR3 reads TGTGCCAGCAGTTTGCCTAGCGGGAGGGGGAACACCGGGGAGCTGTTTTTT. Encoded protein: CASSLPSGRGNTGELFF.

The table lists this clone with many counts. The chain employs TRBV25-1 and TRBJ2-5; D ambiguous. This CDR3 has 16 amino acids. The germline CDR1 and CDR2 sequences are MGHDK and SYGVNS. Trimming left V 3 bases short and J 6 bases short, with 20 bases between. CDR3 coding DNA: TGTGCCAGCAGTGACCTAAATAGCCCCCATGTGCAGACCCAGTACTTC. Protein product: CASSDLNSPHVQTQYF.

The CDR3 DNA reads TGTGCCAGTAATCGGAGCAATCAGCCCCAGCATTTT. Its translation: CASNRSNQPQHF. The rearrangement joins TRBV19 to TRBJ1-5; no definite D call. The CDR3 runs to 12 residues. Trimming stripped 7 bases from V and 1 base from J, with 5 bases between. Germline CDR1 is LNHDA and CDR2 is SQIVND (reference sequence). The full variable domain, rest sourced from reference TRBV19 and TRBJ1-5, is DGGITQSPKYLFRKEGQNVTLSCEQNLNHDAMYWYRQDPGQGLRLIYYSQIVNDFQKGDIAEGYSVSREKKESFPLTVTSAQKNPTAFYLCASNRSNQPQHFGDGTRLSIL.

The chain is built from TRBV28 and TRBJ1-1; TRBD1 matches 7 bases. The CDR3 contains 16 residues. The germline gives CDR1 MDHEN, CDR2 SYDVKM. The ends lost 4 bases at V and 2 bases at J; junction bases unmatched: 10. CDR3 sequence reads: CASSSPGTVINTEAFF. CDR3 nucleotides: TGTGCCAGCAGTTCCCCCGGGACAGTCATAAACACTGAAGCTTTCTTT.

The rearrangement uses TRBV9 and TRBJ1-2; 9 bases are a match to TRBD1. V was clipped by 3 bases and J by 4 bases; unmatched bases: 10. The CDR3 is 16 residues long. The germline gives CDR1 SGDLS, CDR2 YYNGEE. CDR3 in amino acids: CASSAPSGTGTYGYTF. CDR3 in DNA: TGTGCCAGCAGCGCCCCATCCGGGACAGGGACCTATGGCTACACCTTC.

The chain carries TRBV3-1 (or the pseudogene TRBV3-2) and TRBJ2-7, with unresolved D. Germline values: CDR1 LGHDT, CDR2 YNNKEL (reference sequence). CDR3 size: 12 residues. The V end lost 4 bases, the J end lost 0 bases, and 4 bases lay between the germline ends. The CDR3 DNA sequence: TGTGCCAGCAGCCCCAGCTCCTACGAGCAGTACTTC. Its translation is CASSPSSYEQYF.

The rearrangement links TRBV18 to TRBJ2-7, with 10 bases matching TRBD1. Per germline, CDR1 KGHSH and CDR2 LQKENI. The V gene end was trimmed by 4 bases and the J gene end by 5 bases; junction bases not matched to a gene: 8. This CDR3 comprises 15 residues. The CDR3 DNA follows: TGTGCCAGCTCACTCATGACAGGGGGCAGCGACGAGCAGTACTTC. Translating it yields CASSLMTGGSDEQYF. Looking up the rest from reference TRBV18 and TRBJ2-7 gives the full variable domain: NAGVMQNPRHLVRRRGQEARLRCSPMKGHSHVYWYRQLPEEGLKFMVYLQKENIIDESGMPKERFSAEFPKEGPSILRIQQVVRGDSAAYFCASSLMTGGSDEQYFGPGTRLTVT.

CDR3: CASSATTTGINEQYF. The CDR3 DNA reads as TGTGCCAGTAGCGCGACCACCACAGGGATCAACGAGCAGTACTTC. This chain uses TRBV19 with TRBJ2-7, with D tentatively TRBD1 (6 bases). Per the germline V gene, CDR1 is LNHDA and CDR2 is SQIVND (reference sequence). Trimming stripped 6 bases from V and 5 bases from J, with 20 bases between. The CDR3 is 15 residues long.

This clone was counted a single time. J is TRBJ1-5 and V is TRBV11-2; TRBD1 matches 8 bases. The CDR3 sequence is 16 residues long. Germline CDR1 is SGHAT and CDR2 is FQNNGV. V lost 5 bases, J lost 5 bases, and 11 bases stayed unmatched. CDR3 DNA sequence: TGTGCCAGCAGCCCGGGGCTCCAGGGGGCGGATCAGCCCCAGCATTTT. Its translation is CASSPGLQGADQPQHF.

The chain recombines TRBV21-1 with TRBJ2-5; no DNA check was done on the table's D call, TRBD2. TRBV21-1 is a pseudogene segment. The CDR3 is 19 residues long. The DNA for the CDR3 is TGTGCCAGCAGCAAAGTCGTCCTAGCGGGGGGGCATCGACAAGAGACCCAGTACTTC. Protein: CASSKVVLAGGHRQETQYF.

This clone was picked up one time. The J gene is TRBJ2-5, the V gene TRBV7-8; 10 bases are a match to TRBD2. This CDR3 region has 16 residues. V was pared by 4 bases and J by 4 bases, with 9 bases of the junction left unmatched. The germline gives CDR1 SGHVS, CDR2 FQNEAQ. The CDR3 loop reads CASSSESGRAGETQYF. In DNA, the CDR3 is TGTGCCAGCAGCTCAGAAAGCGGGAGGGCCGGAGAGACCCAGTACTTC. Looking up the rest from reference TRBV7-8 and TRBJ2-5 gives the full variable domain: GAGVSQSPRYKVAKRGQDVALRCDPISGHVSLFWYQQALGQGPEFLTYFQNEAQLDKSGLPSDRFFAERPEGSVSTLKIQRTQQEDSAVYLCASSSESGRAGETQYFGPGTRLLVL.

The rearrangement uses TRBV7-8 and TRBJ1-2, with TRBD1 identical over 8 bases. The V segment lost 2 bases and the J segment 7 bases; nucleotides outside the gene matches: 3. The CDR3 is 13 amino acids. Germline lookup yields CDR1 SGHVS and CDR2 FQNEAQ. CDR3 residues: CASSLYGQGGYTF. The DNA of the CDR3 is TGTGCCAGCAGCTTATACGGACAGGGTGGCTACACCTTC.

The V call is TRBV10-3, the J call TRBJ1-3, with D possibly TRBD1 on 5 matching bases. The CDR3 length is 17 residues. The germline V gene encodes CDR1 ENHRY and CDR2 SYGVKD. V lost 5 bases and J lost 1, with 18 bases in between. CDR3 protein: CAISRAPGGESGNTIYF. The CDR3 DNA follows: TGTGCCATCAGTCGGGCTCCGGGGGGGGAGTCTGGAAACACCATATATTTT.

This clone has a single count. The rearrangement uses TRBV5-1 and TRBJ1-5; 7 bases line up with TRBD1. With 4 bases clipped from V and 3 bases from J, the junction kept 4 bases outside the gene matches. CDR1 and CDR2 (germline): SGHRS, YFSETQ. The length of the CDR3 is 14 residues. The CDR3, as DNA: TGCGCCAGCAGCCCAGGGACAGACAATCAGCCCCAGCATTTT. It translates to CASSPGTDNQPQHF.

This clone occurred once. V usage is TRBV27 and J usage is TRBJ2-3; 15 nucleotides line up with TRBD2. V dropped 3 bases and J dropped 9; count of bases not matched to a gene: 7. Germline V gene sequence: CDR1 MNHEY, CDR2 SMNVEV (reference sequence). This CDR3 contains 16 residues. In DNA, the CDR3 is TGTGCCAGCAGTTTGTCGGGACTAGCGGGAGGTAGAACGCAGTATTTT. Translated, it gives CASSLSGLAGGRTQYF.

This chain joins TRBV13 and TRBJ2-1; TRBD2 aligns across 7 bases. V was clipped by 7 bases and J by 9 bases; unmatched bases: 15. CDR3 size: 15 residues. The germline V gene has CDR1 PRHDT and CDR2 FYEKMQ (reference sequence). The CDR3 bases are TGTGCCAGCACCCTATCGGGGCTAGCGGTCCGTGAGCAGTTCTTC. Encoded protein: CASTLSGLAVREQFF.

V is TRBV11-1 and J is TRBJ2-7, with TRBD2 matching 11 bases. Germline loops: CDR1 SGHAT, CDR2 FQDESV (reference sequence). V trimming: 5 bases; J trimming: 1 base; junction bases outside the gene matches: 4. The CDR3 runs to 15 residues. Here the CDR3 reads CASSLTSGGSYEQYF. CDR3 nucleotide sequence: TGTGCCAGCAGCCTAACTAGCGGGGGATCCTACGAGCAGTACTTC.

The CDR3 loop is CATRRQGRYGYTF. For the CDR3, the DNA is TGTGCCACCAGGAGACAGGGAAGATATGGCTACACCTTC. The rearrangement links TRBV15 to TRBJ1-2; 7 bases are shared with TRBD1. CDR1 and CDR2 (germline): LNHNV, YYDKDF (reference sequence). CDR3 length: 13 residues. The V segment lost 6 bases and the J segment 5 bases; nucleotides outside the gene matches: 6.

This clone was found once. The genes are TRBV25-1 and TRBJ2-1; 12 bases match TRBD2. The CDR3 runs 16 residues. Germline lookup yields CDR1 MGHDK and CDR2 SYGVNS. Trimming cost V 7 bases and J 4 bases; bases outside gene matches: 8. The CDR3 DNA reads as TGTGCCAGCACCCCCCTTCTAGCGGGAGGGTACAATGAGCAGTTCTTC. Protein: CASTPLLAGGYNEQFF.